In this sample, the clone carrying this T cell receptor beta chain turned up a few times. Its specificity is unknown. The entry originates in a study of response to subunit inactivated influenza vaccine. Findings and limits, study-wide: The authors suggested that every seasonal influenza vaccination recruits few new T cells.

TCRdb reanalysed the RT-PCR reads using MiXCR and keeps one entry per CDR3 protein. The sample lists 550,000 to 600,000 distinct CDR3 sequences, about 10% seen once, with 10% in the top ten. With V trimmed by 3 bases and J by 7 bases, 5 bases remained unmatched. This CDR3 spans 16 amino acids. CDR1 is SGHTA, CDR2 FQGNSA, per germline. The starting material was PBMCs from blood, obtained on the day of vaccination. This chain joins TRBV7-2 and TRBJ2-1; 14 nucleotides align to TRBD2. The source of this sequence is a man in his fifties who received an inactivated influenza vaccine. In DNA, the CDR3 is TGTGCCAGCAGCTTGACTAGCGGGGGGGCCGTAAATGAGCAGTTCTTC. Its translation is CASSLTSGGAVNEQFF.